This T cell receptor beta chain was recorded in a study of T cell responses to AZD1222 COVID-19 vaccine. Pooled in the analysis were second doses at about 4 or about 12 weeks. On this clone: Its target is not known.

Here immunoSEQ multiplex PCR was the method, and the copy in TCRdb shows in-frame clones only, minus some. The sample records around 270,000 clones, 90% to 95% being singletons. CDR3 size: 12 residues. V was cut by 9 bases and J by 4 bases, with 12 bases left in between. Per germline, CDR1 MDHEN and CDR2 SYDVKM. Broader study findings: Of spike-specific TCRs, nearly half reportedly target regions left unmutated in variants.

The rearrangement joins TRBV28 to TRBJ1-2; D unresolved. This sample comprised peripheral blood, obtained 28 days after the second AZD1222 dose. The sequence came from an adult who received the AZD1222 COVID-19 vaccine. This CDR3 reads CASGGRLYGYTF. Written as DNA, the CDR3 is TGTGCCAGTGGCGGTAGACTCTATGGCTACACCTTC.